Listed below are T cell receptor beta chains from one sample, sequenced in a study of blood T cell repertoires in COVID-19. Sequenced by immunoSEQ multiplex PCR; TCRdb stores in-frame clones only, minus some. The sample includes around 140,000 clones, about 83% of them seen just once. The sample was peripheral blood. The receptor set was obtained from a woman in her 50s with active or convalescent COVID-19. Both conserved end residues are trimmed from each CDR3.

>TRBJ1-5|TRBV15
ATSRDLNQPQH
>TRBJ1-5|TRBV19
ASSGTGSNQPQH
>TRBJ2-3|TRBV7-2
ASSFGESTDTQY
>TRBJ1-5|TRBV10-3
AISDNSNQPQH
>TRBJ2-7|TRBV28
ASSPLAAPLEQY
>TRBJ2-2|TRBV6-2/TRBV6-3
ASSYLSDTGELF
>TRBJ2-7|TRBV28
ASRLKGVDREVHEQY
>TRBJ2-2|TRBV5-1
ASSLGTGGMGELF
>TRBJ2-7|TRBV28
ASSPAPGTGFDEQY
>TRBJ1-2|TRBV7-2
ASSLVPTGGYGYT
>TRBJ1-1|TRBV6-5
ASNNRGVNTEAF
>TRBJ1-2|TRBV19
ASRQTGARNYGYT
>TRBJ1-2|TRBV7-2
ASSLATAVGQGDGYT
>TRBJ2-5|TRBV18
ASSPDQEETQY
>TRBJ2-7|TRBV5-5
ASTLSGFEVRPYEQY
>TRBJ1-6|TRBV19
ASSILGNSPLH
>TRBJ1-4|TRBV27
ASSLSRQGLGEKLF
>TRBJ1-1|TRBV29-1
SGVGQGLNTEAF
>TRBJ1-6|TRBV6-5
ASKGANSYNSPLH
>TRBJ2-5|TRBV18
ASSPPYAEGAETQY
>TRBJ2-3|TRBV6-5
ASTYGTGDTDTQY
>TRBJ2-3|TRBV11-2
ASSKTGTDTQY
>TRBJ1-3|TRBV10-3
AISQQVSSSGNTIY
>TRBJ2-3|TRBV12-5
ASEVDRGYTQY
>TRBJ1-5|TRBV28
ASRPTGISNQPQH
>TRBJ2-7|TRBV7-2
ASSLAGQLDEQY
>TRBJ1-1|TRBV6-5
ASSYSRGPDTEAF
>TRBJ2-7|TRBV5-1
ASSPTNRDSGYEQY
>TRBJ2-3|TRBV4-3
ASSQERRADGTDTQY
>TRBJ2-5|TRBV29-1
SGGTGSETQY
>TRBJ2-3|TRBV7-3
ASSPGDTDTQY
>TRBJ1-4|TRBV5-4
ASSLTATNEKLF